The sequence of this T cell receptor beta chain was determined in a study of shared clonotypes between healthy human individuals. This clone has only one observation. What it binds is unknown. Findings of the study overall: Investigators expected sequencing depth to affect clonotype sharing among donors. Naive subsets usually exceeded memory subsets in estimated richness. The authors sampled blood alone, and tissue repertoires likely differ. A limitation of the genetic and exposure-history diversity represented arose from few donors.

The CDR3 is 15 residues long. Trimming removed 4 bases at V and 0 bases at J, with 13 bases between. Germline V gives CDR1 SGHDN, CDR2 FVKESK. This table comes from immunoSEQ multiplex PCR, and its TCRdb copy is limited to in-frame clones, with some not included. The sample contains 2 million or so clones, about 95% of which appear only once. Input material: naive CD4+ T cells sorted from blood. The subset is: CD45RA+ positively selected. This sequence originates from a man younger than 35 in good health. J is TRBJ2-7 and V is TRBV14; possible D gene TRBD2, 5 bases. In nucleotides, the CDR3 is TGTGCCAGCAGCCCCCCGGGAAGCGTCTCCTACGAGCAGTACTTC. Protein: CASSPPGSVSYEQYF. Based on the CDR3 plus reference TRBV14 and TRBJ2-7, the full variable domain is EAGVTQFPSHSVIEKGQTVTLRCDPISGHDNLYWYRRVMGKEIKFLLHFVKESKQDESGMPNNRFLAERTGGTYSTLKVQPAELEDSGVYFCASSPPGSVSYEQYFGPGTRLTVT.